Given below is one T cell receptor (beta chain) in context. This entry is derived from a study of blood T cell repertoires in COVID-19. In germline, CDR1 is KGHDR, CDR2 SFDVKD. V lost 6 bases, J lost 4 bases, and 19 bases lay in between. CDR3 length: 16 residues. TCRdb's table, derived via immunoSEQ multiplex PCR, lists solely in-frame clones and lacks some. The sample has tens of thousands of clones; about 88% are singletons. The chain joins TRBV24-1 to TRBJ2-3, with D possibly matching TRBD2 (6 bases). The sample was peripheral blood. The receptor was derived from an elderly woman with active COVID-19. The CDR3 nucleotides are TGTGCCACCAGTACACCTTTGGAGGGAAGGGCAGATACGCAGTATTTT. It encodes CATSTPLEGRADTQYF.